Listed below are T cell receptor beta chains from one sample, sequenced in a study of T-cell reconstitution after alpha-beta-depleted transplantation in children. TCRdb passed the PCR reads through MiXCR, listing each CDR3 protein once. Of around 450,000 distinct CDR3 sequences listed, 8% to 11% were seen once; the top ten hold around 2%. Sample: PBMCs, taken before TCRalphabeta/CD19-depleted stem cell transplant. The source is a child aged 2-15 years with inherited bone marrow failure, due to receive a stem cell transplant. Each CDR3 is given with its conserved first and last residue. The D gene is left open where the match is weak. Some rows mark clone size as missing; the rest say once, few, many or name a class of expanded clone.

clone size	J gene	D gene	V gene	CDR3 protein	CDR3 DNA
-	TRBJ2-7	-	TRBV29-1	CSVVKGGPYEQYF	TGCAGCGTTGTTAAGGGGGGGCCCTACGAGCAGTACTTC
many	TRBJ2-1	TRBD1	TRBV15	CATSRPGTGYSNEQFF	TGTGCCACCAGCAGACCCGGGACAGGGTACTCCAATGAGCAGTTCTTC
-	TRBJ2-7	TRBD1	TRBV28	CATTPGRDSSYEQYF	TGTGCCACTACCCCAGGCCGGGACAGCTCCTACGAGCAGTACTTC
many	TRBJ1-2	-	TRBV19	CASSTRQYYGYTF	TGTGCCAGTAGTACCCGACAGTACTATGGCTACACCTTC
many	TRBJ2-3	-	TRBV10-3	CAISSLDKEVWGF	-
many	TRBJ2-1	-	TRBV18	CASSPPRGEPSYNEQFF	TGTGCCAGCTCACCGCCCCGAGGGGAGCCCTCCTACAATGAGCAGTTCTTC
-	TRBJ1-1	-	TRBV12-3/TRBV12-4	CASSLFQATEAFF	TGTGCCAGCAGTTTATTTCAGGCCACTGAAGCTTTCTTT
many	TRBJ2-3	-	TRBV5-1	CASSSGPETDTQYF	TGCGCCAGCAGTTCCGGACCAGAGACAGATACGCAGTATTTT
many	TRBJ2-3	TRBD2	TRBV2	CASSETSAGVGTDTQYF	TGTGCCAGCAGTGAGACGTCAGCGGGAGTAGGAACAGATACGCAGTATTTT
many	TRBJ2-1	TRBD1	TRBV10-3	CAISESQGDEQFF	TGTGCCATCAGTGAGTCGCAGGGGGATGAGCAGTTCTTC
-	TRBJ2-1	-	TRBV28	CASSLRSRVGGQTAYNEQFF	TGTGCCAGCAGTTTAAGGTCCAGAGTGGGAGGCCAAACAGCTTACAATGAGCAGTTCTTC
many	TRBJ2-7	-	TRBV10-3	CAISAGAGYEQYF	TGTGCCATCAGTGCAGGCGCAGGTTACGAGCAGTACTTC
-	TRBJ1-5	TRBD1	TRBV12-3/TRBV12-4	CASSRYGRQGNQPQHF	TGTGCCAGCAGTCGTTACGGCCGACAGGGGAATCAGCCCCAGCATTTT
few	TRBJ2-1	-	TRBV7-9	CASSLVPHNEQFF	TGTGCCAGCAGCTTAGTTCCCCACAATGAGCAGTTCTTC
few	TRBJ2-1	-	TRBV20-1	CSAPRRGNEQFF	TGCAGTGCTCCTCGGCGGGGCAATGAGCAGTTCTTC
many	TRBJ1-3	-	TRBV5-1	CASSLLGAPGNTIYF	TGCGCCAGCAGCTTGTTAGGTGCACCTGGAAACACCATATATTTT
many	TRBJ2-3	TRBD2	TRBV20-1	CSASGAGGYTDTQYF	TGCAGTGCTAGTGGAGCGGGAGGGTACACAGATACGCAGTATTTT
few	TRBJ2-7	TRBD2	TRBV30	CAWSVFWLAGGPSSYEQYF	TGTGCCTGGAGTGTTTTTTGGCTAGCGGGAGGACCTAGCTCCTACGAGCAGTACTTC
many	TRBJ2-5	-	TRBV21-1	CASRDDRDPGPQETQYF	TGTGCCAGCAGAGACGACCGGGACCCAGGGCCCCAAGAGACCCAGTACTTC